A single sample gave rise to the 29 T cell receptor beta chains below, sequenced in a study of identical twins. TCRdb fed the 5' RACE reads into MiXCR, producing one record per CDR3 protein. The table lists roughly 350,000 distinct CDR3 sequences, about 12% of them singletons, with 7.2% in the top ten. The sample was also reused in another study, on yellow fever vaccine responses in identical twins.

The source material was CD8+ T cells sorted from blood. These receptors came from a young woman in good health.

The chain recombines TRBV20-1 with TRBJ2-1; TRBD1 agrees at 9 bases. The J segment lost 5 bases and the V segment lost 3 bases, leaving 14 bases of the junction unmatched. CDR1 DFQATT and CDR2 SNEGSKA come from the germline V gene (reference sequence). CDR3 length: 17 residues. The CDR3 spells CSASSSYRGRRDNEQFF. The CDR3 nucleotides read TGCAGTGCTAGTTCCTCCTACAGGGGGCGCAGGGACAATGAGCAGTTCTTC.

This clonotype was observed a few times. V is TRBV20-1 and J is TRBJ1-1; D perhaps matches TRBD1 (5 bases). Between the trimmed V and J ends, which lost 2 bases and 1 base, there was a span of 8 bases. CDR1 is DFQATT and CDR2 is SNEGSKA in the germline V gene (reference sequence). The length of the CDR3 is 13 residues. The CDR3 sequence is CSARKTGNTEAFF. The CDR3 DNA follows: TGCAGTGCTAGAAAAACAGGGAACACTGAAGCTTTCTTT.

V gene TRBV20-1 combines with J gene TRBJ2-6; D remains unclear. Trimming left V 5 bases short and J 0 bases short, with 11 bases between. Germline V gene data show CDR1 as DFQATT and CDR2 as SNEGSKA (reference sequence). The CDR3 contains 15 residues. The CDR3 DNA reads TGCAGTGCTCCTTACTTCAACTCTGGGGCCAACGTCCTGACTTTC. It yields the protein CSAPYFNSGANVLTF.

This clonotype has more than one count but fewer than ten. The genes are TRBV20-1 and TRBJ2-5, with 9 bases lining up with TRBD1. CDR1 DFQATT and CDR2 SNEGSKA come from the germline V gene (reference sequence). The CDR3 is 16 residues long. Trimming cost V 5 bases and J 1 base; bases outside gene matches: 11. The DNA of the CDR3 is TGCAGTGCTGCTTACCGGGACAGGGACTTCCAAGAGACCCAGTACTTC. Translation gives CSAAYRDRDFQETQYF.

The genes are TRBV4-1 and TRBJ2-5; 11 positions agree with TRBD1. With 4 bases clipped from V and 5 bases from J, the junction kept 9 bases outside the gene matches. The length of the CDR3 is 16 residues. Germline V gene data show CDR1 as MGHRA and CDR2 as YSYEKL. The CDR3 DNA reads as TGCGCCAGCAGCCTCGGAGGTGGGACAGGGGGTGAGACCCAGTACTTC. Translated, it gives CASSLGGGTGGETQYF.

CDR3 DNA: TGTGCCAGCAGTTTAGCAGGGATTGGAAAACTGTTTTTT. It yields the protein CASSLAGIGKLFF. J is TRBJ1-4 and V is TRBV12-3 or TRBV12-4; D remains unclear. The CDR3 has 13 amino acids. V was cut by 0 bases and J by 10 bases, with 9 bases left in between.

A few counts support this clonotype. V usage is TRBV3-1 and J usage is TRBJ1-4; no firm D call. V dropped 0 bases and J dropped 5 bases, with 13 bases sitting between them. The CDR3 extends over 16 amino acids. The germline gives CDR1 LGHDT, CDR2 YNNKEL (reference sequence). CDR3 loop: CASSQDSEGPNEKLFF. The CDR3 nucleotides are TGTGCCAGCAGCCAAGATTCAGAGGGTCCCAATGAAAAACTGTTTTTT.

The CDR3 DNA reads TGTGCCAGCAGGGACGGGACCGGTTTCTCGGGACAGCTGAACACTGAAGCTTTCTTT. Protein: CASRDGTGFSGQLNTEAFF. The rearrangement uses TRBV11-1 and TRBJ1-1; 7 bases fit TRBD1. The germline V gene has CDR1 SGHAT and CDR2 FQDESV (reference sequence). The V and J ends lost 6 bases and 0 bases, in that order; junction bases with no gene match: 19. The CDR3 is 19 residues long. The full variable domain, with the rest looked up from reference TRBV11-1 and TRBJ1-1, is EAEVAQSPRYKITEKSQAVAFWCDPISGHATLYWYRQILGQGPELLVQFQDESVVDDSQLPKDRFSAERLKGVDSTLKIQPAELGDSAMYLCASRDGTGFSGQLNTEAFFGQGTRLTVV.

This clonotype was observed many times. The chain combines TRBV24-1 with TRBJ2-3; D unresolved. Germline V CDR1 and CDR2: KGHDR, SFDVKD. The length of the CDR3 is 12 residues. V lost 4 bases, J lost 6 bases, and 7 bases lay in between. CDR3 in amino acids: CATSDPADTQYF. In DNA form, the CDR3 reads TGTGCCACCAGTGACCCCGCGGATACGCAGTATTTT.

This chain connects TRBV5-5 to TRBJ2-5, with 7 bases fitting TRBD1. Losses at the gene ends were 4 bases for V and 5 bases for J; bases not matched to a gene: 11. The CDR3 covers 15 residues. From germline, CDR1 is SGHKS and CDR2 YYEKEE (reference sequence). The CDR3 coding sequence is TGTGCCAGCAGCCTAGACCTAGGCAGGGGGGAGACCCAGTACTTC. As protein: CASSLDLGRGETQYF.

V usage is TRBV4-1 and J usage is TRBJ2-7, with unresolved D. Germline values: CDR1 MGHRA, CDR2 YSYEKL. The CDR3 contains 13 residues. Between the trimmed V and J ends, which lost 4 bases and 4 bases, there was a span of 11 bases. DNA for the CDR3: TGCGCCAGCAGCCCCGCTGACGGATACGAGCAGTACGTC. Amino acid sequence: CASSPADGYEQYV.

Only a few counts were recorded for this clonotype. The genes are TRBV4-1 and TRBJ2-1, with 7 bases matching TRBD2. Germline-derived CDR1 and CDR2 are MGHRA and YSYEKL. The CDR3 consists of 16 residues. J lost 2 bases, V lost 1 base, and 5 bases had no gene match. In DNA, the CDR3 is TGCGCCAGCAGCCAAGGGACCGGGGGGACCTACAATGAGCAGTTCTTC. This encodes CASSQGTGGTYNEQFF.

CDR3 region: CASTGRQGPNNEQFF. CDR3 coding DNA: TGTGCCAGCACTGGGAGACAGGGACCAAACAATGAGCAGTTCTTC. The chain has TRBV5-5 and TRBJ2-1, with 7 bases matching TRBD1. Trimming took 6 bases from V and 5 from J; bases not matched to a gene: 11. Looked up from germline, CDR1 is SGHKS and CDR2 is YYEKEE (reference sequence). The CDR3 has 15 residues.

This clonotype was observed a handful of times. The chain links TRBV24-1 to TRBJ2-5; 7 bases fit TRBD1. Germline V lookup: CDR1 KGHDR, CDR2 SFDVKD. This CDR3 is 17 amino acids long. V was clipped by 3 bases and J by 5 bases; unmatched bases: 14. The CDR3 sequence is CATSDGGQYVSSETQYF. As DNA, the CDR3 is TGTGCCACCAGTGATGGGGGACAGTATGTTAGTTCGGAGACCCAGTACTTC.

The CDR3 spells CASSLVLRDTPFDNEQFF. DNA of the CDR3: TGTGCCAGCAGCTTAGTCCTCCGGGACACACCTTTTGACAATGAGCAGTTCTTC. V gene TRBV7-8 combines with J gene TRBJ2-1, with D perhaps TRBD1 (6 bases). V was clipped by 1 base and J by 5 bases, with 21 bases between them. This CDR3 region has 18 residues. CDR1 and CDR2 from the germline V gene are SGHVS and FQNEAQ.

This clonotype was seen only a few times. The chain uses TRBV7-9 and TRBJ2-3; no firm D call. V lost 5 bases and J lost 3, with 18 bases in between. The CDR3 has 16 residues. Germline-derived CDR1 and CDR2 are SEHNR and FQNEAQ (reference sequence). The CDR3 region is CASSPHEPGGTDTQYF. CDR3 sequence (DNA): TGTGCCAGCAGCCCACACGAGCCGGGTGGGACAGATACGCAGTATTTT. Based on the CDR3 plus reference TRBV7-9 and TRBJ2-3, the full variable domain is DTGVSQNPRHKITKRGQNVTFRCDPISEHNRLYWYRQTLGQGPEFLTYFQNEAQLEKSRLLSDRFSAERPKGSFSTLEIQRTEQGDSAMYLCASSPHEPGGTDTQYFGPGTRLTVL.

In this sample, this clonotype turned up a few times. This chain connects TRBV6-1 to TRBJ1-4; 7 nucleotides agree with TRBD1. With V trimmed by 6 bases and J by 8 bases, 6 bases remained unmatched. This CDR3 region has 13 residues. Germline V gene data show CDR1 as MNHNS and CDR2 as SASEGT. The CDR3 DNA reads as TGTGCCAGCAGGGACAGGCGAAAGGAAAAACTGTTTTTT. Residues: CASRDRRKEKLFF.

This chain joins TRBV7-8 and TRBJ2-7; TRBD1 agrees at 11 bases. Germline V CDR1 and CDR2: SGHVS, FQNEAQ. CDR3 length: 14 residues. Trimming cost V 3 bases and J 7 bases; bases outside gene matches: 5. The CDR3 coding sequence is TGTGCCAGCAGCTTCGGACAGGGGGCCTGGGAGCAGTACGTC. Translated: CASSFGQGAWEQYV.

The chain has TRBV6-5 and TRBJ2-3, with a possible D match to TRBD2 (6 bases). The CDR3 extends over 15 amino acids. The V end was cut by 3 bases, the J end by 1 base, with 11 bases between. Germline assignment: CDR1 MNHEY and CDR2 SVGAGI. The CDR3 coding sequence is TGTGCCAGCAGTTATGGGGGAGGAGGCACAGATACGCAGTATTTT. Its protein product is CASSYGGGGTDTQYF.

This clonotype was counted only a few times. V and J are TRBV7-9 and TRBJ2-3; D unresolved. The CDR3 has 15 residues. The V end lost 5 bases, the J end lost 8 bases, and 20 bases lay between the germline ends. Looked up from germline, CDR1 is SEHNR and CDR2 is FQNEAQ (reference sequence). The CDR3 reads CASSPSTASPGTQYF. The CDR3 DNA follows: TGTGCCAGCAGCCCCTCGACCGCGTCTCCAGGTACGCAGTATTTT.

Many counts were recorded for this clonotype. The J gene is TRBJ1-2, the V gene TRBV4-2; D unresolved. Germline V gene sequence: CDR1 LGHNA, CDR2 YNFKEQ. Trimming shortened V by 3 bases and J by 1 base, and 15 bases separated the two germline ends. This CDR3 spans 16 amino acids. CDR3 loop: CASSQDIGPLNYGYTF. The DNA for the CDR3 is TGTGCCAGCAGCCAGGATATTGGGCCCCTTAACTATGGCTACACCTTC.

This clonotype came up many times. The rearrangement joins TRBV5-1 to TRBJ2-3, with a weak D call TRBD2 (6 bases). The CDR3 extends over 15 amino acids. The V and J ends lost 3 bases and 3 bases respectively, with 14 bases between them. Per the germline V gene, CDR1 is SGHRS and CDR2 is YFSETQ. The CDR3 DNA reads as TGCGCCAGCAGCTCCTCGACTAGATGGACAGATACGCAGTATTTT. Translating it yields CASSSSTRWTDTQYF. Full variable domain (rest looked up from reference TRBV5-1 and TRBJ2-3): KAGVTQTPRYLIKTRGQQVTLSCSPISGHRSVSWYQQTPGQGLQFLFEYFSETQRNKGNFPGRFSGRQFSNSRSEMNVSTLELGDSALYLCASSSSTRWTDTQYFGPGTRLTVL.

In nucleotides, the CDR3 is TGTGCCAGCAGCCAAGAGGACAGGGGGCACTACAATGAGCAGTTCTTC. Translated: CASSQEDRGHYNEQFF. V gene TRBV3-1 combines with J gene TRBJ2-1; 11 bases align to TRBD1. Germline V gene lookup returns CDR1 LGHDT and CDR2 YNNKEL (reference sequence). The trim removed 0 bases at V and 3 bases at J, leaving 1 base unmatched. This CDR3 comprises 16 residues.

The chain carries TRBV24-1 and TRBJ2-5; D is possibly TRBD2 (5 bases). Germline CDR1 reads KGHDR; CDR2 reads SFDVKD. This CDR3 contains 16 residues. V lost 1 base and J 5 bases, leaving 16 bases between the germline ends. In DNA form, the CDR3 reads TGTGCCACCAGTGATTTATGGGGTGAGGGTTCGGAGACCCAGTACTTC. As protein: CATSDLWGEGSETQYF.

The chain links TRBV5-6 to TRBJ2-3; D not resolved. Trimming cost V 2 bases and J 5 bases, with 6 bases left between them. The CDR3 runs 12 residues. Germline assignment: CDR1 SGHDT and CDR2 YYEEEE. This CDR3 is CASSFVVDTQYF. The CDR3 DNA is TGTGCCAGCAGCTTTGTGGTAGATACGCAGTATTTT.

The DNA for the CDR3 is TGTGCCAGCAGCGGTAAAGGGGGCATAAACACCGGGGAGCTGTTTTTT. Translation gives CASSGKGGINTGELFF. This rearrangement joins TRBV7-6 to TRBJ2-2; TRBD1 agrees at 7 bases. Germline assignment: CDR1 SGHVS and CDR2 FNYEAQ. The CDR3 has 16 residues. V shed 5 bases and J 2 bases; nucleotides not matched to a gene: 8.

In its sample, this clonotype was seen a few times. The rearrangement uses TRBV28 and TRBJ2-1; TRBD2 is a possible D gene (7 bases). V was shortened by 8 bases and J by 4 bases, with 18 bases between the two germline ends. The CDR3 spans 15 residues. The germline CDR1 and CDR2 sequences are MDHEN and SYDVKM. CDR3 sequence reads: CASQWGGGGYNEQFF. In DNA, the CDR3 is TGTGCCAGCCAATGGGGGGGAGGGGGTTACAATGAGCAGTTCTTC.

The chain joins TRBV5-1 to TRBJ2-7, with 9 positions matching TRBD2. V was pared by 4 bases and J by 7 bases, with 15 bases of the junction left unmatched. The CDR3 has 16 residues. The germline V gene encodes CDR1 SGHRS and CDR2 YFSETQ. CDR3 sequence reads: CASSGPAPSGIAEQYF. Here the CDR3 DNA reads TGCGCCAGCAGCGGGCCGGCCCCTAGCGGGATAGCAGAGCAGTACTTC.

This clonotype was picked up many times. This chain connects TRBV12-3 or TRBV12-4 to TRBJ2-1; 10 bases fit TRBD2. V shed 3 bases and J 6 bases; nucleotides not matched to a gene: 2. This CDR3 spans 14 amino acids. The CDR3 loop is CASSFSSGGNEQFF. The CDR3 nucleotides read TGTGCCAGCAGTTTCTCTAGCGGGGGCAATGAGCAGTTCTTC.